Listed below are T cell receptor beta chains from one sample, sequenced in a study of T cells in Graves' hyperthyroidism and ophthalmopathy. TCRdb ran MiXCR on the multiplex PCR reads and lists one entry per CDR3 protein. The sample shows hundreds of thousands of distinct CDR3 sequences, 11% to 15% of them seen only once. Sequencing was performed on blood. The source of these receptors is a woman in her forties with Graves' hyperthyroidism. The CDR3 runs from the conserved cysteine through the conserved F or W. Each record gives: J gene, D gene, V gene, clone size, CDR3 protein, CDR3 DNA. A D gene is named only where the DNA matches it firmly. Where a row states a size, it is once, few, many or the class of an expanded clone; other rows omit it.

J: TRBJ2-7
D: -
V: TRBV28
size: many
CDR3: CASSGGAGTESEQYF
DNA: TGTGCCAGCAGCGGGGGTGCGGGGACAGAAAGCGAGCAGTACTTC

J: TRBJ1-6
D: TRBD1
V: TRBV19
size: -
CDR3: CASSPAQGARNSPLHF
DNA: TGTGCCAGTAGTCCCGCACAGGGGGCGAGGAATTCACCCCTCCACTTT

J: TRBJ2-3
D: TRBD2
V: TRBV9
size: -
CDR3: CASSSHPLAGAKSTDTQYF
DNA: TGTGCCAGCAGCTCCCACCCTCTAGCGGGAGCCAAGAGCACAGATACGCAGTATTTT

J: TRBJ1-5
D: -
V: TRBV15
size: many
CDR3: CATSREVVTGNQPQHF
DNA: TGTGCCACCAGCAGAGAGGTCGTTACTGGCAATCAGCCCCAGCATTTT

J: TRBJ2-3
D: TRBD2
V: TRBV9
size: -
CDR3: CASSPRTSGIGDTQYF
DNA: TGTGCCAGCAGCCCCCGGACTAGCGGGATTGGAGATACGCAGTATTTT

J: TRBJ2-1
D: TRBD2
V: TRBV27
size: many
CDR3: CASSLLYVAGPNNEQFF
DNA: TGTGCCAGCAGTCTCCTATACGTAGCGGGACCAAACAATGAGCAGTTCTTC

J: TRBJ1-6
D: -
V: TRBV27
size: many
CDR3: CASSSAGRNNSPLHF
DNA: TGTGCCAGCAGTTCTGCGGGACGGAATAATTCACCCCTCCACTTT

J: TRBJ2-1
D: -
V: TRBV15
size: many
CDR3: CATSRVGPYNEQFF
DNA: TGTGCCACCAGCAGAGTAGGACCCTACAATGAGCAGTTCTTC

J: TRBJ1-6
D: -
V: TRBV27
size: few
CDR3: CASSLPRGFGSPLHF
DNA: TGTGCCAGCAGTTTACCCAGGGGATTCGGTTCACCCCTCCACTTT

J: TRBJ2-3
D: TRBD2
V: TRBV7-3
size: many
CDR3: CASSFGAGSSTDTQYF
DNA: TGTGCCAGCAGCTTCGGAGCGGGATCCAGCACAGATACGCAGTATTTT

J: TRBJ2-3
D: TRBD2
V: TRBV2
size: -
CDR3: CASSDGLAGGKGDTQYF
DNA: TGTGCCAGCAGTGACGGACTAGCGGGAGGAAAGGGCGATACGCAGTATTTT

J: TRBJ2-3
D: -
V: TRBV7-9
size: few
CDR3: CASSSRSGTHPADTQYF
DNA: TGTGCCAGCAGCTCACGATCGGGGACACATCCGGCAGATACGCAGTATTTT

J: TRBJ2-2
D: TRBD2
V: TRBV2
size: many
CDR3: CASSEPAGGWYTGELFF
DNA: TGTGCCAGCAGTGAACCGGCGGGAGGGTGGTACACCGGGGAGCTGTTTTTT

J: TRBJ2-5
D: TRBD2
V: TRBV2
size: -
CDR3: CASSEWLAGEETQYF
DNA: TGTGCCAGCAGTGAGTGGCTAGCGGGAGAGGAGACCCAGTACTTC

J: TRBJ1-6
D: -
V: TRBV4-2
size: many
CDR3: CASSQEGTADSPLHF
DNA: TGTGCCAGCAGCCAAGAGGGTACCGCGGATTCACCCCTCCACTTT

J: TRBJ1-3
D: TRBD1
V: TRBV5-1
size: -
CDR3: CASSLETGTGNTIYF
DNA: TGCGCCAGCAGCTTGGAGACAGGGACGGGAAACACCATATATTTT

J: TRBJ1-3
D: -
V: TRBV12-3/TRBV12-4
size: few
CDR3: CATGGRQGNTIYF
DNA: TGTGCCACCGGGGGCCGGCAGGGAAACACCATATATTTT

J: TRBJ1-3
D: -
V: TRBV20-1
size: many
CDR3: CSARRVESGNTIYF
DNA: TGCAGTGCTAGGAGAGTTGAATCTGGAAACACCATATATTTT

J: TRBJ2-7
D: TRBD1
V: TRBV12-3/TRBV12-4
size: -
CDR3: CASSWTGGAGEQYF
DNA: TGTGCCAGCAGTTGGACAGGGGGCGCGGGGGAGCAGTACTTC

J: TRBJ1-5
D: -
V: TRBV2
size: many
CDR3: CASSAAQVNQPQHF
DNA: TGTGCCAGCAGTGCTGCGCAGGTTAATCAGCCCCAGCATTTT

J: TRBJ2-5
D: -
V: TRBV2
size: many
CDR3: CASRDNWKTQYF
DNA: TGTGCCAGCAGGGACAATTGGAAGACCCAGTACTTC

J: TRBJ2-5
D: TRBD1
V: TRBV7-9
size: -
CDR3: CASSRSTGAQQYF
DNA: TGTGCCAGCAGCCGCTCTACAGGGGCCCAACAGTACTTC

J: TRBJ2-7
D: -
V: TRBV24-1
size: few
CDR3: CATSCTMGLFKGNRYEQYF
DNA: TGTGCCACCAGTTGCACCATGGGACTTTTCAAAGGCAACCGATACGAGCAGTACTTC

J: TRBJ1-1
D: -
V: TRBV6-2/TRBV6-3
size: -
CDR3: CASKAGGTEAFF
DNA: TGTGCCAGCAAGGCCGGGGGCACTGAAGCTTTCTTT

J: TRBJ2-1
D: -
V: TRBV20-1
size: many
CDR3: CSASGTGRGGVVFNEQFF
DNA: TGCAGTGCTAGTGGGACAGGCCGCGGGGGAGTGGTGTTCAATGAGCAGTTCTTC

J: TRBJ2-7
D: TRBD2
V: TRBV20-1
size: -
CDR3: CSYSPGTSGPERGNYEQYF
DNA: TGCAGTTACTCGCCTGGGACTAGCGGTCCGGAACGAGGGAACTACGAGCAGTACTTC

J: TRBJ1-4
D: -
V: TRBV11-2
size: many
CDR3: CASSPRPRTLEEKLFF
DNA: TGTGCCAGCAGCCCTAGGCCTAGGACGTTGGAGGAAAAACTGTTTTTT

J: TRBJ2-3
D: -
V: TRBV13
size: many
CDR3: CASSSTPDADADTQYF
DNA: TGTGCCAGCAGCTCCACCCCGGACGCCGACGCAGATACGCAGTATTTT

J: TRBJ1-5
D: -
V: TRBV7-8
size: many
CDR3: CASSELQDQPQHF
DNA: TGTGCCAGCAGCGAGCTACAGGATCAGCCCCAGCATTTT

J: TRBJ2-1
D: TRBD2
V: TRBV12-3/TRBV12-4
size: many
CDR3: CASRPGTSGSEQFF
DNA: TGTGCCAGCAGGCCCGGGACTAGCGGGAGCGAGCAGTTCTTC